This TCR beta chain came from a study of blood T cell repertoires in COVID-19. Produced via immunoSEQ multiplex PCR; TCRdb's table is partial and in-frame only. Of about 350,000 clones listed, approximately 90% were seen once; the top ten hold roughly a tenth. The sequence was obtained from a man in his thirties or forties with COVID-19, enrolled during active disease. The sample taken for sequencing was peripheral blood.

Written as DNA, the CDR3 is TGTGCCAGCAGCTTGGGTTACTCTCTGAGCTCCTACGAGCAGTACTTC. Its translation is CASSLGYSLSSYEQYF. The chain uses TRBV5-6 and TRBJ2-7; D not resolved. The CDR3 is 16 amino acids. In germline, CDR1 is SGHDT, CDR2 YYEEEE. The germline V and J ends were trimmed by 0 bases and 0 bases, with 13 bases remaining between them.